The 6 T cell receptor beta chains below all came from one sample that was sequenced in a study of cytomegalovirus exposure and HLA in healthy donors. PCR amplification relied on 60 Vbeta primers (plus 13 Jbeta primers). Some clones are missing from TCRdb's copy, which holds only in-frame ones; the method was immunoSEQ multiplex PCR. The sample has around 130,000 clones. The sample was PBMCs. These receptors originate from a woman aged 60-70 years in good health and CMV-seronegative.

V usage is TRBV9 and J usage is TRBJ2-5, with 13 bases identical to TRBD2. Germline CDR1 reads SGDLS; CDR2 reads YYNGEE. Trimming removed 4 bases from V and 3 bases from J; junction bases left unmatched: 9. The length of the CDR3 is 17 residues. CDR3 protein: CASSPRLAGGLKETQYF. In nucleotides, the CDR3 is TGTGCCAGCAGCCCACGACTAGCGGGGGGCCTCAAAGAGACCCAGTACTTC.

The genes are TRBV19 and TRBJ2-1, with 14 bases identical to TRBD2. V dropped 1 base and J dropped 0; count of bases not matched to a gene: 2. The CDR3 is made up of 18 amino acids. Per germline, CDR1 LNHDA and CDR2 SQIVND (reference sequence). In nucleotides, the CDR3 is TGTGCCAGTAGTATAGGACTAGCGGGAGGGAGCTCCTACAATGAGCAGTTCTTC. This translates into CASSIGLAGGSSYNEQFF. Drawing the rest from reference TRBV19 and TRBJ2-1, the complete variable domain is DGGITQSPKYLFRKEGQNVTLSCEQNLNHDAMYWYRQDPGQGLRLIYYSQIVNDFQKGDIAEGYSVSREKKESFPLTVTSAQKNPTAFYLCASSIGLAGGSSYNEQFFGPGTRLTVL.

The chain uses TRBV7-9 and TRBJ2-1; 12 nucleotides agree with TRBD2. Germline V gene lookup returns CDR1 SEHNR and CDR2 FQNEAQ (reference sequence). This CDR3 has 18 amino acids. The junction had 9 bases not matched to a gene; V was cut back by 5 bases and J by 1 base. CDR3 DNA sequence: TGTGCCAGCAGCCCTGGACTAGCGGGGCACCAATCCTACAATGAGCAGTTCTTC. It encodes CASSPGLAGHQSYNEQFF.

The J gene is TRBJ2-6, the V gene TRBV7-3, with D hard to call. The CDR3 sequence is 15 residues long. Germline V lookup: CDR1 SGHTA, CDR2 FQGTGA. Trimming shortened V by 2 bases and J by 0 bases, and 5 bases separated the two germline ends. The CDR3 loop is CASSLAYSGANVLTF. CDR3 coding DNA: TGTGCCAGCAGCTTAGCCTACTCTGGGGCCAACGTCCTGACTTTC.

The chain couples TRBV2 to TRBJ1-5; 7 positions agree with TRBD1. Germline CDR1 is SNHLY and CDR2 is FYNNEI. Trimming at V came to 9 bases and at J to 6 bases, leaving 8 bases not matched to a gene. This CDR3 has 13 residues. The CDR3 loop reads CASTDRVGQPQHF. The CDR3 DNA reads as TGTGCCAGTACCGACAGGGTAGGTCAGCCCCAGCATTTT.

This chain links TRBV30 with TRBJ1-4, with 9 positions matching TRBD1. Losses at the gene ends were 1 base for V and 7 bases for J; bases not matched to a gene: 4. Germline V gives CDR1 GTSNPN, CDR2 SVGIG (reference sequence). This CDR3 spans 14 amino acids. The CDR3 spells CAWSAGTGPEKLFF. The CDR3 DNA sequence: TGTGCCTGGAGTGCCGGGACAGGGCCTGAAAAACTGTTTTTT.